A single sample is the source of the 4 T cell receptor beta chains below, sequenced in a study of blood T cell repertoires in COVID-19. Assay used: immunoSEQ multiplex PCR; TCRdb lists only in-frame clones, some missing. The sample has about 120,000 clones; more than 60% are singletons. The sequenced material came from peripheral blood. Receptor source: a man between 65 and 85 years old with acute or convalescent COVID-19.

The CDR3 is CASSQTGSGQPQHF. CDR3 in DNA: TGTGCCAGTAGCCAAACAGGGTCGGGGCAGCCCCAGCATTTT. The rearrangement joins TRBV19 to TRBJ1-5; perhaps TRBD1 as D (6 bases). Germline V gene sequence: CDR1 LNHDA, CDR2 SQIVND (reference sequence). CDR3 length: 14 residues. V lost 6 bases, J lost 7 bases, and 16 bases lay in between.

The chain combines TRBV5-1 with TRBJ2-5; 8 bases align to TRBD1. Per germline, CDR1 SGHRS and CDR2 YFSETQ. The CDR3 covers 19 residues. V trimming: 4 bases; J trimming: 4 bases; junction bases outside the gene matches: 21. The CDR3 nucleotides are TGCGCCAGCAGCGCCGGACAGGGATTGAGCTTCGGCTCCTCAGAGACCCAGTACTTC. This codes for CASSAGQGLSFGSSETQYF.

The J gene is TRBJ2-2, the V gene TRBV19, with D possibly being TRBD1 (5 bases). Trimming took 1 base from V and 7 from J, leaving 10 bases between them. The CDR3 runs 14 residues. Germline V gene sequence: CDR1 LNHDA, CDR2 SQIVND (reference sequence). The CDR3 here is CASSIGGSNGELFF. CDR3 coding DNA: TGTGCCAGTAGTATAGGGGGCTCCAACGGGGAGCTGTTTTTT. Full variable domain (missing parts from reference TRBV19 and TRBJ2-2): DGGITQSPKYLFRKEGQNVTLSCEQNLNHDAMYWYRQDPGQGLRLIYYSQIVNDFQKGDIAEGYSVSREKKESFPLTVTSAQKNPTAFYLCASSIGGSNGELFFGEGSRLTVL.

J is TRBJ2-5 and V is TRBV9; 8 bases fit TRBD2. This CDR3 contains 17 residues. J gave up 5 bases and V 1 base, and 13 bases lay outside the gene matches. Germline V gives CDR1 SGDLS, CDR2 YYNGEE. CDR3 loop: CASSVIPVSGGRETQYF. The CDR3 coding sequence is TGTGCCAGCAGCGTAATCCCGGTGAGCGGGGGAAGGGAGACCCAGTACTTC.